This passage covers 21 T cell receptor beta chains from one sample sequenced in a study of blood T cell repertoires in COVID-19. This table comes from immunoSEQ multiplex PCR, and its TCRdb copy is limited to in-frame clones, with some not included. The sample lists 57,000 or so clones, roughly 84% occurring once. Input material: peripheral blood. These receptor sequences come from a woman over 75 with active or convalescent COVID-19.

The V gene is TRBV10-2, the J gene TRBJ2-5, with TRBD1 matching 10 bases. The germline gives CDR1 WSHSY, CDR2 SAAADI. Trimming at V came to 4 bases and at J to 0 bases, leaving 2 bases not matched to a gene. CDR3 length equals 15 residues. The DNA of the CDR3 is TGCGCCAGCAGTGGAGGGACAGGGGACCAAGAGACCCAGTACTTC. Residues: CASSGGTGDQETQYF.

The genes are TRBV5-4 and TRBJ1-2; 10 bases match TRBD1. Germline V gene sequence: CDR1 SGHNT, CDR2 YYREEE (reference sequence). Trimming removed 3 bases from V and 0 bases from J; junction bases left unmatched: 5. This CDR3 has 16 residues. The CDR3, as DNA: TGTGCCAGCAGCTGGGACAGGGGCGTAGCTAACTATGGCTACACCTTC. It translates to CASSWDRGVANYGYTF.

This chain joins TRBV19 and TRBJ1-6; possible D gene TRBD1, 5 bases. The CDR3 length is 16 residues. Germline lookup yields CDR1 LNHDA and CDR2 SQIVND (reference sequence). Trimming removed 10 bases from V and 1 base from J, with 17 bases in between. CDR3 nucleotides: TGTGCCACTAGAACAGGAACGGCGTCCTATAATTCACCCCTCCACTTT. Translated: CATRTGTASYNSPLHF.

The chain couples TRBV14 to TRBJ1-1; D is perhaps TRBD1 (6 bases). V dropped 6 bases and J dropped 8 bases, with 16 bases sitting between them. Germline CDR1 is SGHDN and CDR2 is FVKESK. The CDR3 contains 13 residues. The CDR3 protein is CASRGTGTPEAFF. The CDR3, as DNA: TGTGCCAGCAGGGGGACCGGGACACCCGAAGCTTTCTTT.

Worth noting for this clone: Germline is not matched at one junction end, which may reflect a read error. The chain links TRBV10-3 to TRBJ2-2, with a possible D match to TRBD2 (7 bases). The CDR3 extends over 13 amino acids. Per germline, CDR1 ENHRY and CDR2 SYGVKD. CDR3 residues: CAISEGGSGQLFF. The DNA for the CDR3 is TGTGCCATCAGTGAAGGGGGTAGCGGGCAGCTGTTTTTT.

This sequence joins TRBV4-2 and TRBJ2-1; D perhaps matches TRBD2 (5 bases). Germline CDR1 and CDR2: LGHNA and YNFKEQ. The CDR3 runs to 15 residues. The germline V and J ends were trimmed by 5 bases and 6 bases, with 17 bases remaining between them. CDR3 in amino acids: CASSSGPWALNEQFF. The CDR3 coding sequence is TGTGCCAGCAGCAGCGGTCCATGGGCCCTCAATGAGCAGTTCTTC.

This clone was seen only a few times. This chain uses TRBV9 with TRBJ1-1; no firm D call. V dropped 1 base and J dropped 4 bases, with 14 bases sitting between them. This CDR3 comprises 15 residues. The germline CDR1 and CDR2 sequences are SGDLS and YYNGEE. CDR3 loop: CASSVSPRVGTEAFF. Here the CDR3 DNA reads TGTGCCAGCAGCGTAAGTCCCCGGGTTGGCACTGAAGCTTTCTTT.

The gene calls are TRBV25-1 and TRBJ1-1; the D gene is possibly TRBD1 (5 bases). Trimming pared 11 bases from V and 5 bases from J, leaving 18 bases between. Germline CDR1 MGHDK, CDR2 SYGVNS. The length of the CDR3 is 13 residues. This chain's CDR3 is CAVYGGGRTEAFF. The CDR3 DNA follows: TGTGCCGTCTACGGGGGGGGTAGGACTGAAGCTTTCTTT. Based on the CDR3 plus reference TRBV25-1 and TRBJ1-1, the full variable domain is EADIYQTPRYLVIGTGKKITLECSQTMGHDKMYWYQQDPGMELHLIHYSYGVNSTEKGDLSSESTVSRIRTEHFPLTLESARPSHTSQYLCAVYGGGRTEAFFGQGTRLTVV.

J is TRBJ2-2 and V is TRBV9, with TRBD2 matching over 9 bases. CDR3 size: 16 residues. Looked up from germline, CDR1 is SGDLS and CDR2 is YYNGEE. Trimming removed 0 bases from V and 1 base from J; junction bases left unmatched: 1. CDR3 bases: TGTGCCAGCAGCGTAGGTAGCGGGGGGAACACCGGGGAGCTGTTTTTT. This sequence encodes CASSVGSGGNTGELFF.

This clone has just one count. DNA of the CDR3: TGCGCCAGCAGGATGACCGGACAGACGGGTGAAAAACTGTTTTTT. Residues: CASRMTGQTGEKLFF. The rearrangement links TRBV4-1 to TRBJ1-4, with D perhaps TRBD1 (6 bases). Deletions cut 6 bases from V and 7 bases from J, with 18 bases between. The CDR3 totals 15 residues. Germline V lookup: CDR1 MGHRA, CDR2 YSYEKL.

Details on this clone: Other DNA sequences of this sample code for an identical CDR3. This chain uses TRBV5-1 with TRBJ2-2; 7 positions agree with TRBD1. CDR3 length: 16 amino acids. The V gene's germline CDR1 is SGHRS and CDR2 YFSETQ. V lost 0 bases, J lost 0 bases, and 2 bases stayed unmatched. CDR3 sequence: CASSLVGTANTGELFF. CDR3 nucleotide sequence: TGCGCCAGCAGCTTGGTTGGGACAGCGAACACCGGGGAGCTGTTTTTT.

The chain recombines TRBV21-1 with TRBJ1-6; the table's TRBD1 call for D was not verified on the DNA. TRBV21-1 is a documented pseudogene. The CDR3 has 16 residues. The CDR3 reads CASSKEATGVNSPLHF. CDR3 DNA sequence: TGTGCCAGCAGCAAAGAGGCGACAGGTGTTAATTCACCCCTCCACTTT.

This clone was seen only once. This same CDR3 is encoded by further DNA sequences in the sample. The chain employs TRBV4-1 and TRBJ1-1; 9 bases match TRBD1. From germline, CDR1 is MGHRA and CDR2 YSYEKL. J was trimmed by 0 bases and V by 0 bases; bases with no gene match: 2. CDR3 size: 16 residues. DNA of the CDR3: TGCGCCAGCAGCCAAGACCGGACAGGGGTGAACACTGAAGCTTTCTTT. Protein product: CASSQDRTGVNTEAFF.

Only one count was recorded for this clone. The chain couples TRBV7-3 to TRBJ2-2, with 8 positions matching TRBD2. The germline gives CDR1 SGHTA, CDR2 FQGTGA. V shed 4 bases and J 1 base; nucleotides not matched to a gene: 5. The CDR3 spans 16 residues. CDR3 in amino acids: CASSSSGGRNTGELFF. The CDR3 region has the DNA TGTGCCAGCAGCTCATCGGGGGGGAGGAACACCGGGGAGCTGTTTTTT.

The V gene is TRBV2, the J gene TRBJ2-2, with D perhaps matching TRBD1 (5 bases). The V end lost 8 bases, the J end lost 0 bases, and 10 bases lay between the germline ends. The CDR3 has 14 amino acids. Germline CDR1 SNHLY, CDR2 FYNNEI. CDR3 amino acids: CASRQGPNTGELFF. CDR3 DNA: TGTGCCAGCCGTCAGGGCCCGAACACCGGGGAGCTGTTTTTT.

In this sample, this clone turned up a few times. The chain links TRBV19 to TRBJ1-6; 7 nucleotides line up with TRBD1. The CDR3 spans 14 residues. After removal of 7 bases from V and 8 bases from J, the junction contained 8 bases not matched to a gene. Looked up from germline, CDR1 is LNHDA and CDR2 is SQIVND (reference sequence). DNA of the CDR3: TGTGCCAGTACCTCGACAGGGTATTATTCACCCCTCCACTTT. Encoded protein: CASTSTGYYSPLHF.

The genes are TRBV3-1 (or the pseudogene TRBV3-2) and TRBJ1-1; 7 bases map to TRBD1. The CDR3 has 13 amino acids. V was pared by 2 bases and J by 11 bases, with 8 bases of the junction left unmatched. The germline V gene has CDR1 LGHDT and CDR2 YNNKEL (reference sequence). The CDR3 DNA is TGTGCCAGCAGCCAAAGGGGCCCAGGGGGGGCTTTCTTT. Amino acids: CASSQRGPGGAFF.

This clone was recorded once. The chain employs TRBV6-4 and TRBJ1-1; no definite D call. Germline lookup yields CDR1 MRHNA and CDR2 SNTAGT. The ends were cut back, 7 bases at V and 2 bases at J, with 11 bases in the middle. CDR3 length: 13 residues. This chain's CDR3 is CASKVTENTEAFF. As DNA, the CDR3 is TGTGCCAGCAAGGTTACAGAAAACACTGAAGCTTTCTTT.

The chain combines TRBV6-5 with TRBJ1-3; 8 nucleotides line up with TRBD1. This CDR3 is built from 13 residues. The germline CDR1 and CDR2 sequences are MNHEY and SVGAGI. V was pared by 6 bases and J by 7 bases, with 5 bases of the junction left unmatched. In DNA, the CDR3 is TGTGCCAGCAGAAGGACAGGGACGAACACCATATATTTT. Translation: CASRRTGTNTIYF.

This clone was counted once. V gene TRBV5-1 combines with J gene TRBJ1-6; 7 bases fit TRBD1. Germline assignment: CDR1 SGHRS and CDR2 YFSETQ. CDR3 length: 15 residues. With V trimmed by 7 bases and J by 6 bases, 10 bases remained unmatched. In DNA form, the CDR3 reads TGCGCCAGCGGGGAAAGTACAGGGGTTAATTCACCCCTCCACTTT. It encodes CASGESTGVNSPLHF.

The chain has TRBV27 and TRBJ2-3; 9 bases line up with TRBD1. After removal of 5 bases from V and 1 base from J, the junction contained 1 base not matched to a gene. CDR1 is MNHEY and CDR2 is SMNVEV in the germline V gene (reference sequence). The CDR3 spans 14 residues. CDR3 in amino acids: CASSRTGGTDTQYF. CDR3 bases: TGTGCCAGCAGTCGGACAGGGGGCACAGATACGCAGTATTTT.